The 16 T cell receptor beta chains given below trace back to one sample, sequenced in a study of blood T cell repertoires in COVID-19. Measured with immunoSEQ multiplex PCR; TCRdb has only the in-frame clones, and not every one. The repertoire includes 250,000 to 300,000 clones, 80% to 90% of them detected once, and about 12% sits in the top ten. The sequencing input was peripheral blood. These receptors were taken from a woman aged 25 to 39 with COVID-19, enrolled during active disease.

The chain joins TRBV30 to TRBJ2-1; 12 bases map to TRBD1. J was trimmed by 8 bases and V by 4 bases; bases with no gene match: 18. The CDR3 extends over 18 amino acids. Germline values: CDR1 GTSNPN, CDR2 SVGIG (reference sequence). The CDR3 sequence is CAWTGVKVGTGGLDEQFF. The CDR3 DNA is TGTGCCTGGACTGGCGTAAAGGTGGGGACAGGGGGCTTGGATGAGCAGTTCTTC.

This chain uses TRBV7-9 with TRBJ1-4, with TRBD1 matching over 9 bases. The CDR3 contains 15 residues. Germline V gene data show CDR1 as SEHNR and CDR2 as FQNEAQ (reference sequence). The V gene end was trimmed by 1 base and the J gene end by 6 bases; junction bases not matched to a gene: 3. This CDR3 is CASSLVGQGYEKLFF. The CDR3, as DNA: TGTGCCAGCAGCTTAGTGGGACAGGGCTATGAAAAACTGTTTTTT.

This chain connects TRBV27 to TRBJ2-1; TRBD1 matches at 9 bases. The CDR3 is made up of 15 amino acids. Looked up from germline, CDR1 is MNHEY and CDR2 is SMNVEV (reference sequence). With 6 bases clipped from V and 5 bases from J, the junction kept 8 bases outside the gene matches. As DNA, the CDR3 is TGTGCCAGCAGCCAAGACAGGGGGAAACACAATGAGCAGTTCTTC. This gives the protein CASSQDRGKHNEQFF.

This clone has more than one count but fewer than ten. J is TRBJ1-6 and V is TRBV27; 8 bases fit TRBD1. The ends lost 2 bases at V and 7 bases at J; junction bases unmatched: 1. Germline assignment: CDR1 MNHEY and CDR2 SMNVEV (reference sequence). The CDR3 length is 14 residues. CDR3: CASSLDRGNSPLHF. CDR3 nucleotides: TGTGCCAGCAGTTTAGACAGGGGCAATTCACCCCTCCACTTT.

The chain is built from TRBV4-1 and TRBJ2-7; D ambiguous. The V gene lost 4 bases and the J gene lost 4 bases, with 17 bases spanning the gap. The CDR3 loop spans 15 amino acids. Germline V lookup: CDR1 MGHRA, CDR2 YSYEKL. The CDR3 reads CASSRSKAVVYEQYF. CDR3 nucleotides: TGCGCCAGCAGCCGATCCAAGGCGGTAGTTTACGAGCAGTACTTC.

J is TRBJ2-3 and V is TRBV11-2; 8 bases map to TRBD1. The CDR3 loop spans 13 amino acids. Unmatched junction bases numbered 4, after V lost 7 bases and J lost 4 bases. The germline V gene has CDR1 SGHAT and CDR2 FQNNGV. The CDR3 spells CASNPGGSDTQYF. The CDR3, as DNA: TGTGCCAGCAACCCAGGGGGCTCAGATACGCAGTATTTT.

V and J are TRBV28 and TRBJ1-3; a weak D match, TRBD1 (6 bases). V was pared by 6 bases and J by 2 bases, with 17 bases between. CDR1 and CDR2 (germline): MDHEN, SYDVKM. This CDR3 region has 16 residues. The CDR3 here is CASRTPTGYTGNTIYF. The CDR3 bases are TGTGCCAGCAGAACCCCGACAGGCTATACTGGAAACACCATATATTTT.

The chain employs TRBV6-5 and TRBJ1-2, with D possibly TRBD1 on 5 matching bases. The CDR3 length is 14 residues. V was pared by 4 bases and J by 4 bases, with 13 bases between. The germline V gene encodes CDR1 MNHEY and CDR2 SVGAGI. The DNA of the CDR3 is TGTGCCAGCAGTTCTCGACAGATTATCTATGGCTACACCTTC. It yields the protein CASSSRQIIYGYTF.

The rearrangement joins TRBV19 to TRBJ2-7, with a possible D match to TRBD1 (5 bases). The CDR3 covers 15 residues. CDR1 LNHDA and CDR2 SQIVND come from the germline V gene (reference sequence). V was pared by 2 bases and J by 0 bases, with 11 bases between. The CDR3 sequence is CASSIFDRGSYEQYF. CDR3 in DNA: TGTGCCAGTAGTATATTCGACAGAGGCTCCTACGAGCAGTACTTC.

V usage is TRBV27 and J usage is TRBJ1-2; 10 bases map to TRBD1. After removal of 8 bases from V and 3 bases from J, the junction contained 9 bases not matched to a gene. The length of the CDR3 is 15 residues. The germline CDR1 and CDR2 sequences are MNHEY and SMNVEV (reference sequence). This chain's CDR3 is CASGVGQGDYYGYTF. The CDR3 DNA reads as TGTGCCAGCGGAGTCGGACAGGGGGATTACTATGGCTACACCTTC.

The chain links TRBV4-1 to TRBJ2-1, with 11 nucleotides matching TRBD2. Germline CDR1 reads MGHRA; CDR2 reads YSYEKL. The junction had 5 bases not matched to a gene; V was cut back by 1 base and J by 6 bases. The CDR3 runs 16 residues. The CDR3 DNA is TGCGCCAGCAGCCAAGGGTTTCTAGCGGGGGGCAATGAGCAGTTCTTC. Protein product: CASSQGFLAGGNEQFF.

The chain has TRBV11-2 and TRBJ2-7, with a possible D match to TRBD2 (5 bases). The germline V gene encodes CDR1 SGHAT and CDR2 FQNNGV. Trimming left V 2 bases short and J 2 bases short, with 7 bases between. CDR3 length equals 13 residues. The CDR3 sequence is CASSLSGPYEQYF. DNA for the CDR3: TGTGCCAGCAGCTTAAGCGGCCCCTACGAGCAGTACTTC. The full variable domain, completed using reference TRBV11-2 and TRBJ2-7, is EAGVAQSPRYKIIEKRQSVAFWCNPISGHATLYWYQQILGQGPKLLIQFQNNGVVDDSQLPKDRFSAERLKGVDSTLKIQPAKLEDSAVYLCASSLSGPYEQYFGPGTRLTVT.

V usage is TRBV30 and J usage is TRBJ1-4, with D possibly TRBD1 on 6 matching bases. V shed 4 bases and J shed 8 bases, with 17 bases lying between them. The CDR3 spans 14 residues. CDR1 is GTSNPN and CDR2 is SVGIG in the germline V gene (reference sequence). The DNA for the CDR3 is TGTGCCTGGACCAGGGGCCTGGCTGGGGAAAAACTGTTTTTT. This sequence encodes CAWTRGLAGEKLFF.

The rearrangement uses TRBV3-1 (or the pseudogene TRBV3-2) and TRBJ2-7; D may be TRBD1 (5 bases). Looked up from germline, CDR1 is LGHDT and CDR2 is YNNKEL (reference sequence). The CDR3 loop spans 11 amino acids. Trimming stripped 3 bases from V and 6 bases from J, with 6 bases between. CDR3 bases: TGTGCCAGCAGCCAGGGGCCCGAGCAGTACTTC. Translation gives CASSQGPEQYF.

The genes are TRBV5-1 and TRBJ2-3; 11 bases line up with TRBD2. The CDR3 has 16 residues. Germline V lookup: CDR1 SGHRS, CDR2 YFSETQ. Unmatched junction bases numbered 7, after V lost 3 bases and J lost 4 bases. CDR3 loop: CASSWLAGGPPDTQYF. Here the CDR3 DNA reads TGCGCCAGCAGCTGGCTAGCGGGGGGACCCCCAGATACGCAGTATTTT.

The V gene is TRBV10-3, the J gene TRBJ2-7, with a weak D call TRBD1 (6 bases). The ends were cut back, 8 bases at V and 1 base at J, with 12 bases in the middle. Germline V gene lookup returns CDR1 ENHRY and CDR2 SYGVKD. The CDR3 loop spans 13 amino acids. The CDR3 DNA reads as TGTGCCATCTTAGAGGGGGAATCCTACGAGCAGTACTTC. It yields the protein CAILEGESYEQYF.